The rows below give T cell receptor beta chains drawn from one sample of a study of blood T cell repertoires in COVID-19. Produced via immunoSEQ multiplex PCR; TCRdb's table is partial and in-frame only. This table has about 160,000 clones, 80% appearing once. Sequencing used PBMCs or T cells enriched from blood (not recorded which). The origin of the receptors is a woman in her sixties who had recovered from COVID-19. Both conserved end residues are part of each CDR3. D genes are given only for firm matches.

- | TRBJ2-7 | TRBV15 | CATGGDWSSYEQYF
- | TRBJ1-2 | TRBV7-9 | CASSLFSYGYTF
TRBD1 | TRBJ2-2 | TRBV30 | CAWGDRYTGELFF
TRBD2 | TRBJ2-7 | TRBV7-8 | CASSHRGGYEQYF
TRBD1 | TRBJ2-7 | TRBV2 | CASSQLGQGRGRGDSYEQYF
TRBD2 | TRBJ2-1 | TRBV30 | CAWIKRGAGNEQFF
- | TRBJ1-6 | TRBV20-1 | CSASSGFDNSPLHF
- | TRBJ1-2 | TRBV27 | CASSLRPGYGYTF
- | TRBJ1-2 | TRBV30 | CAWPRKTANYGYTF
TRBD1 | TRBJ1-5 | TRBV3-1/TRBV3-2 | CASSQEQGEQPQHF
- | TRBJ1-2 | TRBV27 | CASSFRSRPGLSWYGYTF
- | TRBJ2-5 | TRBV30 | CAWSVGVVQETQYF
TRBD1 | TRBJ2-1 | TRBV3-1/TRBV3-2 | CASSPGTVGEQFF
- | TRBJ2-5 | TRBV7-9 | CASSLTRPWMETQYF
- | TRBJ2-3 | TRBV7-6 | CASTPGGDTQYF
- | TRBJ1-2 | TRBV24-1 | CATSDDRGARGYTF
- | TRBJ1-4 | TRBV28 | CASTPPGLGEKLFF
- | TRBJ2-5 | TRBV20-1 | CSASRDTIEETQYF
TRBD1 | TRBJ1-2 | TRBV6-5 | CASSYRAGGLYGYTF
- | TRBJ1-3 | TRBV25-1 | CASSEPGSSGNTIYF
- | TRBJ2-7 | TRBV5-1 | CASSFGVGTDEQYF
TRBD2 | TRBJ2-1 | TRBV7-2 | CASSFSSGGNEQFF
TRBD1 | TRBJ1-5 | TRBV18 | CASSTGGGGQPQHF
- | TRBJ2-1 | TRBV6-1 | CASSEDMTALYNEQFF
TRBD1 | TRBJ1-6 | TRBV18 | CASSLDRADSPLHF
- | TRBJ1-4 | TRBV5-1 | CASSLWPIGGMTNEKLFF
TRBD2 | TRBJ2-3 | TRBV4-1 | CASSQGAGAQYF
- | TRBJ1-1 | TRBV3-1/TRBV3-2 | CASSQVAGTGNTEAFF
TRBD2 | TRBJ2-7 | TRBV6-1 | CASSESGGALYEQYF
- | TRBJ2-1 | TRBV7-3 | CASSLTRGSSYNEQFF
- | TRBJ1-6 | TRBV7-9 | CASSFIRGRGSPLHF
- | TRBJ1-6 | TRBV5-6 | CASSLISSPLHF
- | TRBJ1-1 | TRBV1 | CTSSRGRMGTEAFF
TRBD1 | TRBJ1-2 | TRBV6-5 | CASRTRAGGDGYTF
- | TRBJ1-2 | TRBV12-3/TRBV12-4 | CASSEGVIYGYTF
- | TRBJ2-7 | TRBV11-2 | CASSPRTSRHEQYF
- | TRBJ2-5 | TRBV25-1 | CASSERGMDGRRQETQYF
TRBD1 | TRBJ2-7 | TRBV18 | CASSPGGAKAYEQYF
TRBD1 | TRBJ1-1 | TRBV5-1 | CASSFQGAQIEAFF
- | TRBJ2-4 | TRBV6-1 | CASSEKGVLGKNIQYF
- | TRBJ1-6 | TRBV30 | CAWTVGWSSYNSPLHF
- | TRBJ2-2 | TRBV2 | CASSDDTLARELFF
TRBD1 | TRBJ2-2 | TRBV18 | CASSPPRQGVTGELFF
- | TRBJ1-5 | TRBV7-2 | CASSSLQGSGQPQHF
- | TRBJ2-7 | TRBV27 | CASRSQRMAGSSYEQYF